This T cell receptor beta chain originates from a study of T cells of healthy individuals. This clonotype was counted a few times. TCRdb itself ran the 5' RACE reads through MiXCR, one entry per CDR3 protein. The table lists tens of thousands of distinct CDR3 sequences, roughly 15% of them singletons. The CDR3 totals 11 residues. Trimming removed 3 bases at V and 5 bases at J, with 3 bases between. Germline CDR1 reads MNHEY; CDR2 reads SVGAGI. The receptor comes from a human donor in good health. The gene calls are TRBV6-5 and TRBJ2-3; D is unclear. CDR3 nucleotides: TGTGCCAGCAGTTATTTAGATACGCAGTATTTT. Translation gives CASSYLDTQYF.